What follows are 6 T cell receptor beta chains derived from one specimen sequenced in a study of cytomegalovirus exposure and HLA in healthy donors. The PCR employed 60 Vbeta primers together with 13 Jbeta primers. Clones were sequenced by immunoSEQ multiplex PCR, and TCRdb holds only the in-frame ones, with some missing. This sample yields about 200,000 clones, of which 79% are seen a single time; roughly 1.5% belongs to the top ten. Specimen: PBMCs. All receptors derive from a middle-aged man in good health and CMV-seronegative.

V and J are TRBV28 and TRBJ2-1; the match to TRBD2 covers 14 bases. The CDR3 length is 18 residues. Trimming took 9 bases from V and 7 from J; bases not matched to a gene: 17. The germline gives CDR1 MDHEN, CDR2 SYDVKM. The CDR3 here is CASSLPGLAGVAGNEQFF. The CDR3 nucleotides read TGTGCCAGTAGCCTCCCGGGACTAGCGGGAGTAGCGGGGAATGAGCAGTTCTTC.

This clone was counted only a few times. The V gene is TRBV7-2, the J gene TRBJ1-1; D possibly corresponds to TRBD1 (6 bases). V lost 4 bases, J lost 1 base, and 7 bases lay in between. Germline V CDR1 and CDR2: SGHTA, FQGNSA. The CDR3 consists of 13 residues. CDR3 residues: CASSSGQNTEAFF. In DNA, the CDR3 is TGTGCCAGCAGCTCGGGACAGAACACTGAAGCTTTCTTT.

This clone was picked up a small number of times. The V and J genes are TRBV28 and TRBJ1-3, with 10 bases matching TRBD1. Germline lookup yields CDR1 MDHEN and CDR2 SYDVKM. Losses at the gene ends were 6 bases for V and 5 bases for J; bases not matched to a gene: 10. CDR3 length: 16 amino acids. CDR3 loop: CASSLGTGEKRNTIYF. The CDR3 DNA sequence: TGTGCCAGCAGCCTAGGGACAGGGGAGAAAAGAAACACCATATATTTT.

This clone was counted only a few times. The V gene is TRBV5-1, the J gene TRBJ1-1; D is uncertain. The CDR3 runs 14 residues. V was pared by 0 bases and J by 4 bases, with 10 bases between. Germline loops: CDR1 SGHRS, CDR2 YFSETQ. The CDR3 region has the DNA TGCGCCAGCAGCTTGGGGGTCCCAGGCACTGAAGCTTTCTTT. Protein sequence: CASSLGVPGTEAFF.

This chain connects TRBV28 to TRBJ2-5, with TRBD2 matching 7 bases. CDR3 length: 14 residues. Unmatched junction bases numbered 3, after V lost 3 bases and J lost 2 bases. Germline V lookup: CDR1 MDHEN, CDR2 SYDVKM. In DNA form, the CDR3 reads TGTGCCAGCAGTTTGGCGGGAGTACAAGAGACCCAGTACTTC. It yields the protein CASSLAGVQETQYF.

The chain employs TRBV2 and TRBJ2-6, with 8 bases identical to TRBD1. The CDR3 has 19 residues. Losses at the gene ends were 5 bases for V and 1 base for J; bases not matched to a gene: 13. Germline V gives CDR1 SNHLY, CDR2 FYNNEI. CDR3 region: CASSLRPGQGLSGANVLTF. The CDR3 DNA follows: TGTGCCAGCAGTCTTCGACCCGGACAGGGACTTTCTGGGGCCAACGTCCTGACTTTC. Full variable domain (rest looked up from reference TRBV2 and TRBJ2-6): EPEVTQTPSHQVTQMGQEVILRCVPISNHLYFYWYRQILGQKVEFLVSFYNNEISEKSEIFDDQFSVERPDGSNFTLKIRSTKLEDSAMYFCASSLRPGQGLSGANVLTFGAGSRLTVL.